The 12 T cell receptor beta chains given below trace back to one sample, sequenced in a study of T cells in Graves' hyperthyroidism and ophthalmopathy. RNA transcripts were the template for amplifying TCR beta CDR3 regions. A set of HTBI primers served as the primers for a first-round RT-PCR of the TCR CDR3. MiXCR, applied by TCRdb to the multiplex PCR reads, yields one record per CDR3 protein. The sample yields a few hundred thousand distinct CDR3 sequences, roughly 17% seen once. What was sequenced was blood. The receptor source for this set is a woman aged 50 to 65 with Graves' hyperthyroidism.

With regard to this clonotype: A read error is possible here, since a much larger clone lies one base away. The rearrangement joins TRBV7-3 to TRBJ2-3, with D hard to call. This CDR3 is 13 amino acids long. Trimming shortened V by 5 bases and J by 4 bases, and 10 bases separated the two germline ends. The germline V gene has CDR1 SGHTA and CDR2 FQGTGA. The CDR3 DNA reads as TGTGCCAGCAGCCTCGAACCAGCAGATACGCAGTATTTT. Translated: CASSLEPADTQYF.

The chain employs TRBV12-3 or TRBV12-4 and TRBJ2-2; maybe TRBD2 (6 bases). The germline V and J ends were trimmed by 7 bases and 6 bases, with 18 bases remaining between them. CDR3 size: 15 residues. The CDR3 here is CASTPGLGGAGELFF. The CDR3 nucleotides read TGTGCCAGCACCCCTGGGTTGGGCGGGGCCGGGGAGCTGTTTTTT.

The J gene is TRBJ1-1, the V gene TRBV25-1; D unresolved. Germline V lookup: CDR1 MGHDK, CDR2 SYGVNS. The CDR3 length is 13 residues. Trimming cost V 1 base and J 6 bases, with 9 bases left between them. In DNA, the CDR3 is TGTGCCAGCAGTGAATCCAAGACACCTGAAGCTTTCTTT. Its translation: CASSESKTPEAFF.

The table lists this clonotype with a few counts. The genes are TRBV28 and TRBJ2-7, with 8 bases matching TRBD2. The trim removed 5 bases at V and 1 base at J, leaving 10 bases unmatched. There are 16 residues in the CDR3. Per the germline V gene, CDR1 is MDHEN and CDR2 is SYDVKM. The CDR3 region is CASSRASGHNSYEQYF. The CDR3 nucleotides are TGTGCCAGCAGTCGGGCTAGCGGGCATAATTCCTACGAGCAGTACTTC. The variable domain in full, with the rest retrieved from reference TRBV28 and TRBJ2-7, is DVKVTQSSRYLVKRTGEKVFLECVQDMDHENMFWYRQDPGLGLRLIYFSYDVKMKEKGDIPEGYSVSREKKERFSLILESASTNQTSMYLCASSRASGHNSYEQYFGPGTRLTVT.

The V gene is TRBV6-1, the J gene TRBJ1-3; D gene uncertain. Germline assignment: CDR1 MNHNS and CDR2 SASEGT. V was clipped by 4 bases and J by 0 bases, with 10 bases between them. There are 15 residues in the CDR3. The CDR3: CASSGGGDSGNTIYF. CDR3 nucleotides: TGTGCCAGCAGTGGCGGAGGCGACTCTGGAAACACCATATATTTT.

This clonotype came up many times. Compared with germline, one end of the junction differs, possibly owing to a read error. CDR3 amino acids: CASTLESRRASGRKDEQFF. CDR3 nucleotides: TGTGCCAGCACCTTAGAGTCCCGGCGGGCTAGCGGGAGGAAAGATGAGCAGTTCTTC. The gene calls are TRBV7-8 and TRBJ2-1, with 11 bases fitting TRBD2. This CDR3 spans 19 amino acids. Germline V lookup: CDR1 SGHVS, CDR2 FQNEAQ.

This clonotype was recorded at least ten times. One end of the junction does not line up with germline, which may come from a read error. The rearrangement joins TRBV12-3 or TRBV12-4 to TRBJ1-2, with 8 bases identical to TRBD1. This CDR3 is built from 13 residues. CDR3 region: CTSSATGVNGYTF. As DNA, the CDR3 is TGTACCAGCAGTGCGACAGGGGTAAATGGCTACACCTTC.

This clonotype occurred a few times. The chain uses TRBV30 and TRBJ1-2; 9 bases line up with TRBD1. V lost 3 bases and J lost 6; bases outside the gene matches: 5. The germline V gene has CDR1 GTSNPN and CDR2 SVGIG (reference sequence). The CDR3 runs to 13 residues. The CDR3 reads CAWSQQGADGYTF. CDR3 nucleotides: TGTGCCTGGAGCCAACAGGGGGCCGATGGCTACACCTTC.

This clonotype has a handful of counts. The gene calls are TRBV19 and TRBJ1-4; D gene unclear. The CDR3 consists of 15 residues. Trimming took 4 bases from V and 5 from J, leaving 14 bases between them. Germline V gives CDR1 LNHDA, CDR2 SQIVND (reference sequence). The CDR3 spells CASSTSWIGNEKLFF. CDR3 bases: TGTGCCAGTAGTACCTCGTGGATCGGCAATGAAAAACTGTTTTTT.

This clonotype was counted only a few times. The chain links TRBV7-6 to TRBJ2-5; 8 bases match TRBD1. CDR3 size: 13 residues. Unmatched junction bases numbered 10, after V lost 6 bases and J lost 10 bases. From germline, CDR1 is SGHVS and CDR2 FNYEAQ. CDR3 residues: CASSYGQGRNQYF. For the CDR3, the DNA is TGTGCCAGCAGTTACGGACAGGGAAGGAACCAGTACTTC.

CDR3 residues: CASSFRDRVLTGANVLTF. The CDR3 DNA is TGTGCCAGCAGCTTTCGAGACAGGGTCCTTACTGGGGCCAACGTCCTGACTTTC. This rearrangement joins TRBV11-3 to TRBJ2-6; 7 bases map to TRBD1. The CDR3 sequence is 18 residues long. V dropped 3 bases and J dropped 2; count of bases not matched to a gene: 10. CDR1 is SGHNT and CDR2 is YENEEA in the germline V gene.

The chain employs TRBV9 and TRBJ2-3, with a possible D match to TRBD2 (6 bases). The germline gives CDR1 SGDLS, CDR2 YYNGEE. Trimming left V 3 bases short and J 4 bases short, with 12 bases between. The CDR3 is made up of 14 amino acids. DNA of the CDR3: TGTGCCAGCAGCGAGACTAGTTGGGCAGATACGCAGTATTTT. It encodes CASSETSWADTQYF.